The rows below give T cell receptor beta chains drawn from one sample of a study of cytomegalovirus exposure and HLA in healthy donors. Some clones are missing from TCRdb's copy, which holds only in-frame ones; the method was immunoSEQ multiplex PCR. This table holds 150,000 to 200,000 clones, around 75% found once. Specimen: PBMCs. These receptor sequences come from a woman aged 45-60 years in good health and CMV-seronegative. CDR3s include the opening cysteine and the closing phenylalanine or tryptophan. The order of the fields is V gene, clone size, D gene, J gene, CDR3 protein, CDR3 DNA. A D gene is named only where the DNA matches it firmly. Rows may omit the clone size; those that give it use once, few, many or a size class.

TRBV19	.	TRBD1	TRBJ1-2	CASLITGTGGRGYTF	TGTGCCAGCCTTATCACCGGGACAGGGGGTCGCGGCTACACCTTC
TRBV6-1	.	TRBD2	TRBJ2-3	CASSDRLAKTDTQYF	TGTGCCAGCAGTGATAGACTAGCGAAAACAGATACGCAGTATTTT
TRBV7-9	.	.	TRBJ1-4	CASSLVRDTGKGEKLFF	TGTGCCAGCAGCTTAGTTCGGGACACCGGGAAGGGTGAAAAACTGTTTTTT
TRBV25-1	once	.	TRBJ1-4	CASARRVNEKLFF	TGTGCCAGCGCGAGGAGGGTTAATGAAAAACTGTTTTTT
TRBV27	.	.	TRBJ2-3	CASKKGQTNTDTQYF	TGTGCCAGCAAGAAAGGACAGACCAACACAGATACGCAGTATTTT
TRBV7-7	few	TRBD2	TRBJ2-2	CASSLASKGGWAGELFF	TGTGCTAGCAGCTTAGCGAGTAAGGGAGGGTGGGCCGGGGAGCTGTTTTTT
TRBV27	.	.	TRBJ2-3	CASSSRWRDAADTQYF	TGTGCCAGCAGCTCCCGCTGGCGGGATGCGGCAGATACGCAGTATTTT
TRBV5-8	once	TRBD1	TRBJ1-2	CASSLFRGYGYTF	TGTGCCAGCAGCTTGTTCAGGGGGTATGGCTACACCTTC
TRBV11-2	.	.	TRBJ1-1	CASSLVSDKNTEAFF	TGTGCCAGCAGCTTAGTATCAGATAAGAACACTGAAGCTTTCTTT
TRBV5-4	.	.	TRBJ2-1	CASSFGPGRGENEQFF	TGTGCCAGCAGCTTTGGCCCGGGCAGGGGTGAAAATGAGCAGTTCTTC
TRBV6-5	.	.	TRBJ1-1	CASSYGGTTEAFF	TGTGCCAGCAGTTATGGTGGCACCACTGAAGCTTTCTTT
TRBV11-2	.	TRBD2	TRBJ2-7	CASSPGLTYEQYF	TGTGCCAGCAGCCCGGGACTAACCTACGAGCAGTACTTC
TRBV28	.	TRBD1	TRBJ1-1	CASSSVTGGHTEAFF	TGTGCCAGCAGTTCCGTGACAGGGGGCCACACTGAAGCTTTCTTT
TRBV4-3	.	.	TRBJ1-6	CASSHQIGDSASPLHF	TGCGCCAGCAGCCATCAAATTGGGGACTCCGCTTCACCCCTCCACTTT
TRBV6-5	few	.	TRBJ1-1	CASSETLGTEAFF	TGTGCCAGCAGTGAAACCCTAGGCACTGAAGCTTTCTTT
TRBV29-1	.	TRBD2	TRBJ2-5	CSSSSGLEKETQYF	TGCAGCTCCTCTAGTGGACTAGAGAAAGAGACCCAGTACTTC
TRBV7-2	.	TRBD1	TRBJ2-5	CASSLVKGQGESAQYF	TGTGCCAGCAGCTTAGTAAAAGGACAGGGAGAATCGGCCCAGTACTTC